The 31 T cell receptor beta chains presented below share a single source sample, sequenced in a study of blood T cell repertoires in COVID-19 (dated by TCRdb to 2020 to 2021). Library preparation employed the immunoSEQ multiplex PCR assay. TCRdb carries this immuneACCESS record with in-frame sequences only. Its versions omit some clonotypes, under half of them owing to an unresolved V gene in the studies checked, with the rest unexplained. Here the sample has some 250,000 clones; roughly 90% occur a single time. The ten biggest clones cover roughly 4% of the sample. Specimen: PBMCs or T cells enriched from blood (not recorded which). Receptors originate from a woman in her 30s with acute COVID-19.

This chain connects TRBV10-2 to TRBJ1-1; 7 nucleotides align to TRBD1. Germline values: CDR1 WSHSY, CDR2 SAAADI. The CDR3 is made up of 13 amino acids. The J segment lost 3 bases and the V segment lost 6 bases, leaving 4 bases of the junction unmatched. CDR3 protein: CASRVQGDTEAFF. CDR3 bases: TGCGCCAGCAGAGTTCAGGGGGACACTGAAGCTTTCTTT.

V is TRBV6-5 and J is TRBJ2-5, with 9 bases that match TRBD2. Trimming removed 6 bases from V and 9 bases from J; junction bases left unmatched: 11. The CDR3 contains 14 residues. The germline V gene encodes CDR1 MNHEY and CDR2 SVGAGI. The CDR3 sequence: CASRPLAGLGAQYF. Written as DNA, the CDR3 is TGTGCCAGCAGACCCCTAGCGGGGCTAGGGGCCCAGTACTTC.

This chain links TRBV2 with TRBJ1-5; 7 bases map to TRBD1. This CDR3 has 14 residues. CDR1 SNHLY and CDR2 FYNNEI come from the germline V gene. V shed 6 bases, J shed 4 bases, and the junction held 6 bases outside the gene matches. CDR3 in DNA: TGTGCCAGCAGGGAGACAGGGCAAAATCAGCCCCAGCATTTT. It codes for CASRETGQNQPQHF.

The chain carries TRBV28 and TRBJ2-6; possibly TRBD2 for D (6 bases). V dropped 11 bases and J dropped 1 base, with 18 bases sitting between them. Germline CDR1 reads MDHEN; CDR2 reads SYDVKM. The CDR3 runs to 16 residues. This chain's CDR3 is CAAAGLVGSGANVLTF. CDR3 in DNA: TGTGCCGCGGCGGGGTTGGTCGGGTCTGGGGCCAACGTCCTGACTTTC.

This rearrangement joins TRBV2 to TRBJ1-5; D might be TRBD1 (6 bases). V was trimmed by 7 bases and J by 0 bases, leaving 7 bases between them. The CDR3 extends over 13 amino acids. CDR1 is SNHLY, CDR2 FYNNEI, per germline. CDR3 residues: CASKGGSNQPQHF. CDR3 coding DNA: TGTGCCAGCAAAGGGGGTAGCAATCAGCCCCAGCATTTT.

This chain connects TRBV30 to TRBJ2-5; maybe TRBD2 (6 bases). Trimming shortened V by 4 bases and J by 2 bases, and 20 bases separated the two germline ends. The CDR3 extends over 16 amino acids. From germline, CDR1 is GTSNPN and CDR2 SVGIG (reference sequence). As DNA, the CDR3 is TGTGCCTGGAATCCTGCATTGCGGGGCATACAAGAGACCCAGTACTTC. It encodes CAWNPALRGIQETQYF.

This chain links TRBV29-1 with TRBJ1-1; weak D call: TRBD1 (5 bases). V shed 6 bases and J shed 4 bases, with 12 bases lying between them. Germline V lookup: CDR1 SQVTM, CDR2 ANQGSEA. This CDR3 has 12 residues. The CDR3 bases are TGCAGCGTAACATCGGGGGGCACTGAAGCTTTCTTT. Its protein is CSVTSGGTEAFF.

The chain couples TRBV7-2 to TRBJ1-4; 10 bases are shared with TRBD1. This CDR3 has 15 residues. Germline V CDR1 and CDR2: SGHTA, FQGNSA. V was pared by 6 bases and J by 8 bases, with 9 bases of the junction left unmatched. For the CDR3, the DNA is TGTGCCAGCAGAAAATCGGACAGGGGGGGCGAAAAACTGTTTTTT. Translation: CASRKSDRGGEKLFF.

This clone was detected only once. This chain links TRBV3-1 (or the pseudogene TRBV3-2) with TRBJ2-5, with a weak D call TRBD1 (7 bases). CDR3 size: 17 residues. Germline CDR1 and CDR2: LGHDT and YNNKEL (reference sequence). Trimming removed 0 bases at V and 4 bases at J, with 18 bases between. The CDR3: CASSQDQGYRGGETQYF. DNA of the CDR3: TGTGCCAGCAGCCAAGATCAAGGTTACAGGGGAGGAGAGACCCAGTACTTC.

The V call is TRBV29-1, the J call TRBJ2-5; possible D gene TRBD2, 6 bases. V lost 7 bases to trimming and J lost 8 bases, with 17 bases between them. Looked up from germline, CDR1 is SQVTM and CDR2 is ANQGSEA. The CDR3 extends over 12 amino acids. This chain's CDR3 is CSDAGSSPTQYF. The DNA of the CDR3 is TGCAGCGATGCCGGGAGCAGCCCCACCCAGTACTTC.

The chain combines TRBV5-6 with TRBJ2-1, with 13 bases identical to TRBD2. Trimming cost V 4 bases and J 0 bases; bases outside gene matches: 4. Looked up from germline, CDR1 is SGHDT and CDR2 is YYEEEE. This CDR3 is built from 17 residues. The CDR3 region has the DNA TGTGCCAGCAGCCCGGGACTAGCGGGGAGCTCCTACAATGAGCAGTTCTTC. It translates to CASSPGLAGSSYNEQFF.

The CDR3 coding sequence is TGTGCCAGCAGTTTCACACAGGGGGTGAACACTGAAGCTTTCTTT. Its protein is CASSFTQGVNTEAFF. The rearrangement links TRBV28 to TRBJ1-1; 8 bases are shared with TRBD1. The CDR3 has 15 residues. The junction had 3 bases not matched to a gene; V was cut back by 3 bases and J by 0 bases. Germline values: CDR1 MDHEN, CDR2 SYDVKM. The whole variable domain, remainder taken from reference TRBV28 and TRBJ1-1, is DVKVTQSSRYLVKRTGEKVFLECVQDMDHENMFWYRQDPGLGLRLIYFSYDVKMKEKGDIPEGYSVSREKKERFSLILESASTNQTSMYLCASSFTQGVNTEAFFGQGTRLTVV.

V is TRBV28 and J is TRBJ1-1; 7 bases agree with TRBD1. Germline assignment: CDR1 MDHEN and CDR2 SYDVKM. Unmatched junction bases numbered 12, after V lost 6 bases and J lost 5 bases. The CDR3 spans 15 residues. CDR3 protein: CASRTNRGVGTEAFF. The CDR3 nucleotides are TGTGCCAGCAGGACGAACAGGGGCGTCGGGACTGAAGCTTTCTTT.

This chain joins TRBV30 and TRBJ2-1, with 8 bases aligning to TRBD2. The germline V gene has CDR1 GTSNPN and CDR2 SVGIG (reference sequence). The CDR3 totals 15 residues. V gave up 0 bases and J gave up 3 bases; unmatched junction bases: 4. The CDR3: CAWSVSGGRYNEQFF. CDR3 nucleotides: TGTGCCTGGAGTGTATCGGGGGGGCGCTACAATGAGCAGTTCTTC.

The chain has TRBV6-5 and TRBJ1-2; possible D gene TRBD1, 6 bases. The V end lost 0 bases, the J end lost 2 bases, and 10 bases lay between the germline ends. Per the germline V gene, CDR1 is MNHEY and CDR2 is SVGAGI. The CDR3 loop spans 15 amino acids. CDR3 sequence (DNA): TGTGCCAGCAGTTACTCGGGGGGGCTAAACTATGGCTACACCTTC. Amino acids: CASSYSGGLNYGYTF.

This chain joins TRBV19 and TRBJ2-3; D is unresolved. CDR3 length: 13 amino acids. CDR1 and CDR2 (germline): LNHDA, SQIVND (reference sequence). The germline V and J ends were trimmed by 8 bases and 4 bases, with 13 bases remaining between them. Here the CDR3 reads CASLSRMADTQYF. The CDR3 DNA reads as TGTGCCAGTCTCTCCAGGATGGCAGATACGCAGTATTTT.

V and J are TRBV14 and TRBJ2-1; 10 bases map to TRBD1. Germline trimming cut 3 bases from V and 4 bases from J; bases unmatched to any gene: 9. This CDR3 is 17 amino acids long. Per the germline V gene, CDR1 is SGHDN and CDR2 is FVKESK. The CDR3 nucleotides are TGTGCCAGCAGCCATAGACCGGGACAGGGGTTGTACAATGAGCAGTTCTTC. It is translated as CASSHRPGQGLYNEQFF.

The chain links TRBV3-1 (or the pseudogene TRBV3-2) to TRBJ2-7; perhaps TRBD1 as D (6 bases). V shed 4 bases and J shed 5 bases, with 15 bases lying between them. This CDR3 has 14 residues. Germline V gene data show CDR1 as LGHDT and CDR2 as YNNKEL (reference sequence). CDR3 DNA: TGTGCCAGCAGCCCCCAACAGGGTTACCACGAGCAGTACTTC. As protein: CASSPQQGYHEQYF.

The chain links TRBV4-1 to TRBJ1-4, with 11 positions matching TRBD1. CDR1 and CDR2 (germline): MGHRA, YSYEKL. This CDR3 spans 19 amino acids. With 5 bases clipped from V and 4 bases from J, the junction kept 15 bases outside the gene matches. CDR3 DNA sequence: TGCGCCAGCAGCGCCCGAGCTCCCGGACAGGGGGCGAGTAATGAAAAACTGTTTTTT. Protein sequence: CASSARAPGQGASNEKLFF.

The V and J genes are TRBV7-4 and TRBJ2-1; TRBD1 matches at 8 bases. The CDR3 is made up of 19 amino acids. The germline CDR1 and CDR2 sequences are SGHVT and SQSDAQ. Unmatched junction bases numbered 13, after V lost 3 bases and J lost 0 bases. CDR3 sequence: CASSFRTGNNGSSYNEQFF. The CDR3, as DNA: TGTGCCAGCAGCTTCCGGACAGGGAACAATGGAAGCTCCTACAATGAGCAGTTCTTC.

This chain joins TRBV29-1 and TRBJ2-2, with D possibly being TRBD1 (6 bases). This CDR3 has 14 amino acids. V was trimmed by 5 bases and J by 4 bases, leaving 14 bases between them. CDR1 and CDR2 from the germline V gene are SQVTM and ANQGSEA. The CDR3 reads CSVIRNRATGELFF. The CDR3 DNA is TGCAGCGTTATCCGCAACAGGGCCACCGGGGAGCTGTTTTTT.

The CDR3 protein is CASSLVGTGGMNTEAFF. As DNA, the CDR3 is TGTGCCAGCAGCTTAGTAGGGACAGGGGGGATGAACACTGAAGCTTTCTTT. The J gene is TRBJ1-1, the V gene TRBV7-2; 11 positions match TRBD1. The germline CDR1 and CDR2 sequences are SGHTA and FQGNSA. CDR3 length: 17 residues. J lost 0 bases, V lost 1 base, and 4 bases had no gene match.

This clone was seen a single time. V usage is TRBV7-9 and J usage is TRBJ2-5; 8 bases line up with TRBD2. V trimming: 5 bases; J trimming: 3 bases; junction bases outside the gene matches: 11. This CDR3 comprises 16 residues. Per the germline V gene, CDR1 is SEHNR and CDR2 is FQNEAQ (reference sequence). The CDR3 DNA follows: TGTGCCAGCAGCCCCCCGGGGCGGGGGGCTAAAGAGACCCAGTACTTC. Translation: CASSPPGRGAKETQYF.

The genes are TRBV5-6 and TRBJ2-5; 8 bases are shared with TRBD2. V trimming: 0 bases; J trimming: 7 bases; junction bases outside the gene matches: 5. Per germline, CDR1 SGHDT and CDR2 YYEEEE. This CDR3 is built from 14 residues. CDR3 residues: CASSLGTSRGTQYF. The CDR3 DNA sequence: TGTGCCAGCAGCTTGGGGACTAGCAGGGGGACCCAGTACTTC.

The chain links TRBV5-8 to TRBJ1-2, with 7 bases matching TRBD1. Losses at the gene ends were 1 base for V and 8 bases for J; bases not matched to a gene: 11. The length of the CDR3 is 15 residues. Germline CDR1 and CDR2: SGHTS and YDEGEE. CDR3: CASSLFPRQGWGYTF. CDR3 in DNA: TGTGCCAGCAGCTTGTTTCCTCGACAGGGTTGGGGCTACACCTTC.

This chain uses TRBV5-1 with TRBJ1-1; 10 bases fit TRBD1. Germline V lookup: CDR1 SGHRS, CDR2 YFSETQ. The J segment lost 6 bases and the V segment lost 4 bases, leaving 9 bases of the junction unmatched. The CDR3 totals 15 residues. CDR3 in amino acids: CASSPRQGAGAEAFF. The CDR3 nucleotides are TGCGCCAGCAGCCCCAGACAGGGGGCTGGGGCTGAAGCTTTCTTT.

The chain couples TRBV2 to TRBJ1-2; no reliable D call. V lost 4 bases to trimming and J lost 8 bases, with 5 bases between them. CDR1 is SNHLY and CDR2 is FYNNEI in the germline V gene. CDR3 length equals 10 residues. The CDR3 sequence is CASSVGGYTF. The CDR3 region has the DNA TGTGCCAGCAGTGTGGGCGGCTACACCTTC.

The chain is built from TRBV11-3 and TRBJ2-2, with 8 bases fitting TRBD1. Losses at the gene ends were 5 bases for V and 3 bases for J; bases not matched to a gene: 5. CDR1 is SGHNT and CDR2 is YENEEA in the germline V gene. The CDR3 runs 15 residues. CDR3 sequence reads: CASSATGDHTGELFF. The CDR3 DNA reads TGTGCCAGCAGCGCGACAGGGGATCACACCGGGGAGCTGTTTTTT. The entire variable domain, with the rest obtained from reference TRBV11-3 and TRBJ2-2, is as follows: EAGVVQSPRYKIIEKKQPVAFWCNPISGHNTLYWYLQNLGQGPELLIRYENEEAVDDSQLPKDRFSAERLKGVDSTLKIQPAELGDSAVYLCASSATGDHTGELFFGEGSRLTVL.

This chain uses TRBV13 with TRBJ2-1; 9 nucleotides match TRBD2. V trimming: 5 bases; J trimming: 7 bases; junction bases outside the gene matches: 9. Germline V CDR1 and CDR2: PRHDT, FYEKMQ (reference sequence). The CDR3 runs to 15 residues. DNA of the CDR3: TGTGCCAGCAGCGCTCTAGCGGGGTGGAGAAATGAGCAGTTCTTC. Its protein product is CASSALAGWRNEQFF. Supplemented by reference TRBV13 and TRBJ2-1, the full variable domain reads AAGVIQSPRHLIKEKRETATLKCYPIPRHDTVYWYQQGPGQDPQFLISFYEKMQSDKGSIPDRFSAQQFSDYHSELNMSSLELGDSALYFCASSALAGWRNEQFFGPGTRLTVL.

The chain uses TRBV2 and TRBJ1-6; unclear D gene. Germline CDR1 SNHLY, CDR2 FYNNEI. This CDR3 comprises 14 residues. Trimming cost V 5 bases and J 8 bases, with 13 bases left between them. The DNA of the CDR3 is TGTGCCAGCAGTCGGAGGGCGTCAGATTCACCCCTCCACTTT. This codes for CASSRRASDSPLHF.

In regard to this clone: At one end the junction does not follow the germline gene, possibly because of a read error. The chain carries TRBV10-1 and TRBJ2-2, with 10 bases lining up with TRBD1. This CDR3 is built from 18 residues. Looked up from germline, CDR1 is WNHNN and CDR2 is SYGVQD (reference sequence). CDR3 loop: CASSESGMDRGNPGELFF. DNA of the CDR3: TGCGCCAGCAGTGAGTCAGGAATGGACAGGGGGAACCCCGGGGAGCTGTTTTTT.